The present entry profiles one T cell receptor (beta chain) with its context. The clone's antigen remains unknown. The input lacks base qualities; no much larger clone sits a single base away. These data belong to a study of CD8 T cells in Susac syndrome (dated by TCRdb to between 2017 and 2020). About the study as a whole: Whether CD8+ T cell activation and differentiation in Susac syndrome was antigen driven was tested using repertoire sequencing. CD8+ T cell repertoire clonality was compared between about a dozen healthy donors, approximately 14 Susac syndrome patients and 15 or so multiple sclerosis patients.

Peripheral blood CD8+ and CD4+ T cells from healthy donors, Susac syndrome patients and multiple sclerosis patients were profiled using high-throughput TCR beta sequencing. Healthy donors were included as age- and sex-matched controls. Bulk CD8+ and CD4+ T cells were purified magnetically by negative isolation, whereas CD8+ TEMRA cells were enriched by FACS. Blood was drawn into EDTA tubes, processed within 24 hours, and PBMCs were isolated by density gradient centrifugation. PBMCs intended for TCR sequencing were cryopreserved in liquid nitrogen and thawed later in a water bath at 37 degrees C. The sorted or isolated CD4+, CD8+ and CD8+ TEMRA cells had a purity of 90% or higher. The paper's findings and limits, for the study overall: The number of individuals in the TCR sequencing and HLA analysis was recognized as being relatively small.

RNA was extracted using the RNeasy kit, and roughly 0.5 to 1 ug of the RNA was reverse transcribed with random hexamers. TCR beta CDR3 regions were amplified with the immunoSEQ multiplex PCR assay covering 54 Vbeta and 13 Jbeta segments. To correct PCR amplification bias, a synthetic template baseline was used for both primer optimization and computational correction. The published analysis was carried out like this. Reads were assigned to V, D and J genes according to IMGT and analyzed in immunoSEQ Analyzer, with only productive sequences retained. To calculate clonality, Shannon entropy was normalized by log2 of the number of productive unique sequences and then subtracted from one. For each patient and control, public and private clones were evaluated within the 100 most prevalent clones. Clones were defined as Susac-specific when absent from the healthy and MS cohorts, from over 950 published viral clones and from other ImmuneACCESS disease sequences. TCRdb handled the public reads itself, with Q25 trimming in fastp and clone calling in MiXCR, and kept productive beta chains. Every CDR3 protein is listed once, alongside the most common genes and DNA of its rows. TCRdb, not the authors, supplied the V and J calls. The sample contains 55,000 to 70,000 distinct CDR3 sequences, about 95% of them found a single time. Jointly, the top ten make up roughly 0.24% of the sample.

According to the germline V gene, CDR1 reads SQVTM and CDR2 reads ANQGSEA. V is pared back by 4 bases and J by 3 bases, with 9 bases lying between the germline termini. The CDR3 runs 12 amino acids, cysteine and phenylalanine included. The retained sequence is limited to the CDR3, 36 bases, with the frame set at the first base. The sequenced material came from CD8+ T cells from PBMCs. This TCR came from a human donor in good health. The chain employs TRBV29-1 and TRBJ1-1, with the D gene call left open. CDR3 reads: CSVGGWDTEAFF. The nucleotide sequence reads TGCAGCGTTGGCGGCTGGGACACTGAAGCTTTCTTT.